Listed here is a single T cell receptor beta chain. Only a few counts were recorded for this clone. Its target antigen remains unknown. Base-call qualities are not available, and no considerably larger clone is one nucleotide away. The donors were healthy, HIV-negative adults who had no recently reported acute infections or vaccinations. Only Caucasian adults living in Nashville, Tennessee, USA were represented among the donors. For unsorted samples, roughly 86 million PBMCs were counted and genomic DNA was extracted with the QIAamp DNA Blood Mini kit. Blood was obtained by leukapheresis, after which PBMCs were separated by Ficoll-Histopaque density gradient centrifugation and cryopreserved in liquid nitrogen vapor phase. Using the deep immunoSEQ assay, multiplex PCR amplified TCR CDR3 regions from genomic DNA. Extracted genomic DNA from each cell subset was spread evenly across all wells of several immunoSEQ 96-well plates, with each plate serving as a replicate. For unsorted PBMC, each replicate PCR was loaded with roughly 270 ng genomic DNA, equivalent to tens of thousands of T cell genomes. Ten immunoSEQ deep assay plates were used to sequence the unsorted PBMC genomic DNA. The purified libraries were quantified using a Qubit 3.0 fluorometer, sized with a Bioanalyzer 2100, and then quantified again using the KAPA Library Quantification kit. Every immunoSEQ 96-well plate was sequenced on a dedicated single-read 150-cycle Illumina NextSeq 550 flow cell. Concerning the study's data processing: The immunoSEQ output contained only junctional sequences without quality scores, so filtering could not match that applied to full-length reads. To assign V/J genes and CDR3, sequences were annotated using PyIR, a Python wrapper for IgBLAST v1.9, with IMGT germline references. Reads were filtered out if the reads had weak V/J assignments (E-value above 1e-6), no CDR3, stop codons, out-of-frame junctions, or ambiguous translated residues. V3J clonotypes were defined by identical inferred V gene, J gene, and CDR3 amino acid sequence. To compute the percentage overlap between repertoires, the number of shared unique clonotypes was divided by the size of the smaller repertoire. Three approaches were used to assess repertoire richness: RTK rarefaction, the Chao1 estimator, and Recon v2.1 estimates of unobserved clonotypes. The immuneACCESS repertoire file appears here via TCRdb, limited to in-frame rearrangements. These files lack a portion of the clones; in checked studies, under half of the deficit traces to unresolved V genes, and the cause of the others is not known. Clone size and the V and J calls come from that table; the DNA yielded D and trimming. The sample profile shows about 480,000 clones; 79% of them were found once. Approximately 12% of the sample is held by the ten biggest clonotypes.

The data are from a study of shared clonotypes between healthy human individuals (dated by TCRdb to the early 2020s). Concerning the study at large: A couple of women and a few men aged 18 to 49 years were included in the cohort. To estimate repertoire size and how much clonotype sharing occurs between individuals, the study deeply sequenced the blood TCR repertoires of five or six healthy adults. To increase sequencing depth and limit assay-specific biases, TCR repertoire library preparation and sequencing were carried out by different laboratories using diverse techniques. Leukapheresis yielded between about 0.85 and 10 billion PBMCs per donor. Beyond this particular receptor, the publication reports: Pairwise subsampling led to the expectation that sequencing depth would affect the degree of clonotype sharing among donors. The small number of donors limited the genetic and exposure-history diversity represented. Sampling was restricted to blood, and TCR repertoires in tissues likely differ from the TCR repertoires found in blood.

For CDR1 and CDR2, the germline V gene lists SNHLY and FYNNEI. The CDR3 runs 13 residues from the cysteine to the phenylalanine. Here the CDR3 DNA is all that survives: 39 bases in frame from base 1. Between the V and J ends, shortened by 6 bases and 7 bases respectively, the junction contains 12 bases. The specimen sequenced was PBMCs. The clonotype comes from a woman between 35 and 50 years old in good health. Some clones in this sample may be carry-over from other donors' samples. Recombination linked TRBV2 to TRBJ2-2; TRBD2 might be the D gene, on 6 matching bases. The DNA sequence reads TGTGCCAGCAGGGGGACTGAACTCGGGGAGCTGTTTTTT. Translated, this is CASRGTELGELFF.